One and the same sample provided the 7 T cell receptor beta chains below, sequenced in a study of T cells in Graves' hyperthyroidism and ophthalmopathy. Amplification yielded TCR beta CDR3 regions, with RNA transcripts as the source. HTBI primers were employed in a first-round RT-PCR of the TCR CDR3. Each CDR3 protein gets one entry after TCRdb re-called the multiplex PCR reads with MiXCR. The table records under 350,000 distinct CDR3 sequences, about 20% of them present only once. Sequenced material: blood. These receptors were collected from a woman aged 45-65 years with Graves' hyperthyroidism.

This clonotype has at least ten counts. The chain has TRBV7-6 and TRBJ2-3, with 8 nucleotides matching TRBD2. The CDR3 is 15 residues long. In germline, CDR1 is SGHVS, CDR2 FNYEAQ. J was trimmed by 0 bases and V by 3 bases; bases with no gene match: 2. Here the CDR3 DNA reads TGTGCCAGCAGCTTCGCTAGCGGGAGCACAGATACGCAGTATTTT. It translates to CASSFASGSTDTQYF. The variable domain in full, with the rest retrieved from reference TRBV7-6 and TRBJ2-3, is GAGVSQSPRYKVTKRGQDVALRCDPISGHVSLYWYRQALGQGPEFLTYFNYEAQQDKSGLPNDRFSAERPEGSISTLTIQRTEQRDSAMYRCASSFASGSTDTQYFGPGTRLTVL.

In this sample, this clonotype turned up many times. The chain is built from TRBV9 and TRBJ1-1; unclear D gene. V dropped 0 bases and J dropped 6 bases, with 15 bases sitting between them. The CDR3 has 15 amino acids. In germline, CDR1 is SGDLS, CDR2 YYNGEE. The CDR3 nucleotides are TGTGCCAGCAGCGTAGAAGCGGGAGTTGGGTCTGAAGCTTTCTTT. Amino acids: CASSVEAGVGSEAFF.

J is TRBJ1-2 and V is TRBV7-9; a possible D gene is TRBD1 (6 bases). The V end lost 4 bases, the J end lost 6 bases, and 9 bases lay between the germline ends. The CDR3 consists of 12 residues. The V gene's germline CDR1 is SEHNR and CDR2 FQNEAQ (reference sequence). CDR3 sequence: CASSSRQDGYTF. For the CDR3, the DNA is TGTGCCAGCAGCTCTCGACAGGATGGCTACACCTTC.

This clonotype appeared many times. The V and J genes are TRBV6-5 and TRBJ1-2; D perhaps matches TRBD1 (6 bases). The ends were cut back, 7 bases at V and 1 base at J, with 10 bases in the middle. The CDR3 has 13 residues. Germline V CDR1 and CDR2: MNHEY, SVGAGI. CDR3 in DNA: TGTGCCAGCATTGACAGGAGTAACTATGGCTACACCTTC. Residues: CASIDRSNYGYTF.

The chain is built from TRBV20-1 and TRBJ2-7; 7 bases agree with TRBD1. Germline lookup yields CDR1 DFQATT and CDR2 SNEGSKA (reference sequence). The CDR3 is 13 amino acids. V lost 3 bases, J lost 3 bases, and 5 bases stayed unmatched. The CDR3 region has the DNA TGCAGTGCTAGTGGGCAGGGGGTCTACGAGCAGTACTTC. As protein: CSASGQGVYEQYF.

V is TRBV11-3 and J is TRBJ1-1; no clear D gene. Germline lookup yields CDR1 SGHNT and CDR2 YENEEA. This CDR3 spans 15 amino acids. The germline V and J ends were trimmed by 6 bases and 4 bases, with 18 bases remaining between them. CDR3 in amino acids: CASSGGRWRGTEAFF. The CDR3 DNA reads as TGTGCCAGCAGTGGTGGACGGTGGCGGGGCACTGAAGCTTTCTTT.

The table lists this clonotype with many counts. This chain connects TRBV7-2 to TRBJ2-3; D ambiguous. This CDR3 has 14 residues. The germline CDR1 and CDR2 sequences are SGHTA and FQGNSA. Trimming stripped 2 bases from V and 4 bases from J, with 10 bases between. The CDR3 is CASSLIRGSDTQYF. The CDR3 region has the DNA TGTGCCAGCAGCTTAATCAGAGGCTCAGATACGCAGTATTTT.